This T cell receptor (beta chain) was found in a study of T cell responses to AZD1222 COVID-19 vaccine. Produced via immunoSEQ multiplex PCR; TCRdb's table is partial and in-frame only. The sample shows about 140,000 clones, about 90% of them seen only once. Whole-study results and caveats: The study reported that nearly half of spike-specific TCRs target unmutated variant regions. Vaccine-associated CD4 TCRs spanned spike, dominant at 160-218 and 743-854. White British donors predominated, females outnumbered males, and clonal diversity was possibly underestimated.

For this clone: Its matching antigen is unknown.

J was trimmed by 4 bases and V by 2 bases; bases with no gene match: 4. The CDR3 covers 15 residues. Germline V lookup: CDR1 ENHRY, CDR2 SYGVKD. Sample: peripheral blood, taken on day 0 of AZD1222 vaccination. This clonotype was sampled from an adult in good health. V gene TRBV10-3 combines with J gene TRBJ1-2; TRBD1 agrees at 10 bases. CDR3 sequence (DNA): TGTGCCATCAGTGAGGGACAGGGGGACCTCTATGGCTACACCTTC. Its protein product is CAISEGQGDLYGYTF.